This T cell receptor (beta chain) stems from a study of cytomegalovirus exposure and HLA in healthy donors. PCR primers comprised 60 Vbeta and 13 Jbeta primers. The data were produced by immunoSEQ multiplex PCR, yet TCRdb's version contains in-frame clones alone and is incomplete. The top ten hold roughly 0.64% of the sample, which has 150,000 to 200,000 clones, approximately 79% seen once. The CDR3 consists of 15 residues. Trimming at V came to 5 bases and at J to 0 bases, leaving 6 bases not matched to a gene. Germline loops: CDR1 PRHDT, CDR2 FYEKMQ (reference sequence). The gene calls are TRBV13 and TRBJ1-1; 7 nucleotides match TRBD1. Sequencing was carried out using PBMCs. This receptor was obtained from a woman between 40 and 50 years old in good health and CMV-seronegative. In DNA, the CDR3 is TGTGCCAGCAGCGAAAGACAGGGCATGAACACTGAAGCTTTCTTT. Encoded protein: CASSERQGMNTEAFF. Filled out from reference TRBV13 and TRBJ1-1, the complete variable domain reads AAGVIQSPRHLIKEKRETATLKCYPIPRHDTVYWYQQGPGQDPQFLISFYEKMQSDKGSIPDRFSAQQFSDYHSELNMSSLELGDSALYFCASSERQGMNTEAFFGQGTRLTVV.